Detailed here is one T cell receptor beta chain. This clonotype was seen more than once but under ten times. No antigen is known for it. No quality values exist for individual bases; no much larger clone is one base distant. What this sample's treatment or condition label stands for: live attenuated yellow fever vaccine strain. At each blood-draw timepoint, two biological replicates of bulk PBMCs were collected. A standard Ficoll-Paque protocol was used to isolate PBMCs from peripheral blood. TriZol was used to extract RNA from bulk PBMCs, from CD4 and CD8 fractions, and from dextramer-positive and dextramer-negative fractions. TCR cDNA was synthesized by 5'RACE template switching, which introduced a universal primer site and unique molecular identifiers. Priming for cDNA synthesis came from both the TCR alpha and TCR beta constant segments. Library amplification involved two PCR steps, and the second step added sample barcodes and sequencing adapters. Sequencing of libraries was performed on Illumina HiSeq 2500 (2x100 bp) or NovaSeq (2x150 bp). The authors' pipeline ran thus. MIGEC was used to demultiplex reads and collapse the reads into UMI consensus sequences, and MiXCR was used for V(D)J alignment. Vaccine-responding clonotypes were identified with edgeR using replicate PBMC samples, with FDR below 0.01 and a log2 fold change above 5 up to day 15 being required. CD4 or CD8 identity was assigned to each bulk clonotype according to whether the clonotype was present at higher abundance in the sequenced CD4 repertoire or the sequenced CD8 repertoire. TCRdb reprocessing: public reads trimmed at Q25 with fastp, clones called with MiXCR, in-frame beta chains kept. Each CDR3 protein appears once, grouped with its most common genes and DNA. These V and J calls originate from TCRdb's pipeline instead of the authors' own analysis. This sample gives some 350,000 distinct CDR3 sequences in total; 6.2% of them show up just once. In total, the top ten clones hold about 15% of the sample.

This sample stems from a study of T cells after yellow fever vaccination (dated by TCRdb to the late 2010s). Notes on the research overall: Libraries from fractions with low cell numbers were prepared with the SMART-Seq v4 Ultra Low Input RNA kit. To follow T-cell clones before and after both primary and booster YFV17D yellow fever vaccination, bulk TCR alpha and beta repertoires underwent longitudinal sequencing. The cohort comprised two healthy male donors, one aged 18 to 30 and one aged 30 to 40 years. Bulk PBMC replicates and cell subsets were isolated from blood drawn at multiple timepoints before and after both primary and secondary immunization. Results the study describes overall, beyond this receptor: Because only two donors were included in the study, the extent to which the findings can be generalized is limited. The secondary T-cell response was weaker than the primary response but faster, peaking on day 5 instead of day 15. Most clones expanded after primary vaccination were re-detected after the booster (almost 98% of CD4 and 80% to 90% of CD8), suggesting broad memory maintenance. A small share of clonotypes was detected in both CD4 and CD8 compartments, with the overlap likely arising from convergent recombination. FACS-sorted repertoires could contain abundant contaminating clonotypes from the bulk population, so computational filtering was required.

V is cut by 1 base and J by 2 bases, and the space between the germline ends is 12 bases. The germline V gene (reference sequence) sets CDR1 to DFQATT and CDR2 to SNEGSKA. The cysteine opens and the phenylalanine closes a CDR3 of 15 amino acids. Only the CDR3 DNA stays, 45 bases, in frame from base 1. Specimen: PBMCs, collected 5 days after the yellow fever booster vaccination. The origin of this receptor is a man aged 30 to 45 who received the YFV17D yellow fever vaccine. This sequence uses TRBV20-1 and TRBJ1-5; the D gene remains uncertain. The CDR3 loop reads CSARGEGWGNQPQHF. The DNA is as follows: TGCAGTGCTAGAGGAGAAGGGTGGGGCAATCAGCCCCAGCATTTT.